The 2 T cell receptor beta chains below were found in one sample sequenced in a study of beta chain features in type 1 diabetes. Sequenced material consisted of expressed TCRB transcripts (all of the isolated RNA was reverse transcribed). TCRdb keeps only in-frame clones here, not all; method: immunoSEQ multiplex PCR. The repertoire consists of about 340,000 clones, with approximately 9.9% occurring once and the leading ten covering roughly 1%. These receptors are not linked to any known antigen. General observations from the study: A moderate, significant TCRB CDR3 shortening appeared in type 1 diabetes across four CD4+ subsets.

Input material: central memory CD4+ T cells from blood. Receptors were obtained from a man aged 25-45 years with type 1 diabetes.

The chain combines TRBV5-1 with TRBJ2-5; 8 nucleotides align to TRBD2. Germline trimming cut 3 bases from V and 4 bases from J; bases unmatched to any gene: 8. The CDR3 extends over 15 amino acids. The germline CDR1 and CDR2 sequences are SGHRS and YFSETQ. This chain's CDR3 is CASSSPRGGAETQYF. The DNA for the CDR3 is TGCGCCAGCAGCTCTCCCCGGGGGGGCGCAGAGACCCAGTACTTC. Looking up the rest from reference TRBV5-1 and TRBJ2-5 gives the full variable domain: KAGVTQTPRYLIKTRGQQVTLSCSPISGHRSVSWYQQTPGQGLQFLFEYFSETQRNKGNFPGRFSGRQFSNSRSEMNVSTLELGDSALYLCASSSPRGGAETQYFGPGTRLLVL.

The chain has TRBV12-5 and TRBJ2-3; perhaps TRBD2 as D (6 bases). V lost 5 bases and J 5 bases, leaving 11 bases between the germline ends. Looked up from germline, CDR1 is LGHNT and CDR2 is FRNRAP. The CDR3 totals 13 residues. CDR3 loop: CASGRGLEDTQYF. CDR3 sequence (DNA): TGTGCTAGTGGTCGGGGGTTAGAAGATACGCAGTATTTT.